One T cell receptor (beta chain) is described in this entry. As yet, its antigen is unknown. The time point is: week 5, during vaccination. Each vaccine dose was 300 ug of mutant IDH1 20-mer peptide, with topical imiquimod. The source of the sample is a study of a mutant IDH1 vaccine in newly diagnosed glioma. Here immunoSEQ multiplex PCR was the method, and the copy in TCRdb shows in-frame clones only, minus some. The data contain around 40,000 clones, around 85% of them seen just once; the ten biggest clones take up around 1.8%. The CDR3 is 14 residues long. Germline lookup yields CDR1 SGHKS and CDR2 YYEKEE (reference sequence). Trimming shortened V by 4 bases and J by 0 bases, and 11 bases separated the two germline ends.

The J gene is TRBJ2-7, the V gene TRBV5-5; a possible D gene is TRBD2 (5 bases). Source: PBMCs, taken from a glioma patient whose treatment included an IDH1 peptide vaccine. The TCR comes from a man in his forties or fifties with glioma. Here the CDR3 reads CASSLAGSSYEQYF. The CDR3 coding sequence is TGTGCCAGCAGCCTAGCTGGGAGCTCCTACGAGCAGTACTTC.